Listed here is a single TCR beta chain. Its antigen is unidentified. This CDR3 comprises 15 residues. CDR1 and CDR2 (germline): ENHRY, SYGVKD. Deletions cut 0 bases from V and 3 bases from J, with 10 bases between. The sample originates from a study of shared clonotypes between healthy human individuals. General study points: Researchers sampled blood only, noting tissue repertoires likely differ.

TCRdb keeps only in-frame clones here, not all; method: immunoSEQ multiplex PCR. The repertoire has roughly 1 million clones, around 76% of them found once; the top ten carry 1.4% to 1.5%. The source material was memory CD4+ T cells sorted from blood. Described subset: CD45RA-negative fraction. The rearrangement uses TRBV10-3 and TRBJ2-3; tentatively, D is TRBD1 or TRBD2 (5 bases each). This TCR was sampled from a man younger than 35 in good health. The CDR3 region is CAISESGTLTDTQYF. As DNA, the CDR3 is TGTGCCATCAGTGAGTCTGGGACCCTTACAGATACGCAGTATTTT.